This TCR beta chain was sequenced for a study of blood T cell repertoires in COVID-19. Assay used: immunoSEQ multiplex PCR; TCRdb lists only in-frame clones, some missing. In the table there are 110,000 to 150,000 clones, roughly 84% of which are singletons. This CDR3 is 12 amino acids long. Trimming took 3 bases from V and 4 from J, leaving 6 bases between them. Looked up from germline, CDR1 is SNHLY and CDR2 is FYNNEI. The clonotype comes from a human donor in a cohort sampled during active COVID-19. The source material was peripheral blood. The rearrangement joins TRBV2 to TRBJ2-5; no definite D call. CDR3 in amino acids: CASSDSRETQYF. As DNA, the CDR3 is TGTGCCAGCAGTGATTCCAGAGAGACCCAGTACTTC.